This entry lists 31 T cell receptor beta chains sequenced from one sample in a study of shared clonotypes between healthy human individuals. Here immunoSEQ multiplex PCR was the method, and the copy in TCRdb shows in-frame clones only, minus some. The sample contains around 2.3 million clones, approximately 95% of which appear only once. Material: naive CD4+ T cells sorted from blood. The subset: CD45RA+ positively selected. The receptors were gathered from a young man in good health.

This rearrangement joins TRBV18 to TRBJ2-3, with D unresolved. The CDR3 sequence is 14 residues long. In germline, CDR1 is KGHSH, CDR2 LQKENI. The V end was cut by 3 bases, the J end by 0 bases, with 7 bases between. DNA for the CDR3: TGTGCCAGCTCACCGGTGTCAAGCACAGATACGCAGTATTTT. Its protein is CASSPVSSTDTQYF. Complete variable domain (other parts from reference TRBV18 and TRBJ2-3): NAGVMQNPRHLVRRRGQEARLRCSPMKGHSHVYWYRQLPEEGLKFMVYLQKENIIDESGMPKERFSAEFPKEGPSILRIQQVVRGDSAAYFCASSPVSSTDTQYFGPGTRLTVL.

A remark on this clone: The limits of the CDR3 on the DNA are not certain, so only TCRdb's listed CDR3 is given. V is TRBV28 and J is TRBJ2-2; TRBD1, as called in the table, went unchecked against the DNA. The CDR3 sequence runs 15 residues, both termini included. From germline, CDR1 is MDHEN and CDR2 SYDVKM. CDR3 protein: CASEPGQRTPGSCFF.

The chain carries TRBV2 and TRBJ2-5, with 9 bases fitting TRBD2. Trimming took 4 bases from V and 7 from J; bases not matched to a gene: 10. The CDR3 loop spans 15 amino acids. Germline V gives CDR1 SNHLY, CDR2 FYNNEI. This chain's CDR3 is CASSADSGGGGTQYF. Written as DNA, the CDR3 is TGTGCCAGCAGTGCTGATAGCGGGGGTGGAGGGACCCAGTACTTC.

V and J are TRBV6-5 and TRBJ1-4; perhaps TRBD1 as D (5 bases). The CDR3 length is 14 residues. V gave up 4 bases and J gave up 8 bases, with 14 bases separating them. CDR1 MNHEY and CDR2 SVGAGI come from the germline V gene. CDR3 DNA sequence: TGTGCCAGCAGTTCGACCCCCGGGGCCGAAAAACTGTTTTTT. Protein sequence: CASSSTPGAEKLFF.

With regard to this clone: Within the sample, other DNA sequences also encode this same CDR3. The rearrangement uses TRBV27 and TRBJ2-7; possible D gene TRBD1, 5 bases. CDR1 and CDR2 (germline): MNHEY, SMNVEV (reference sequence). The CDR3 is 13 residues long. V was shortened by 1 base and J by 3 bases, with 7 bases between the two germline ends. CDR3 protein: CASSLWGSYEQYF. The DNA of the CDR3 is TGTGCCAGCAGTTTATGGGGCAGCTACGAGCAGTACTTC.

The rearrangement joins TRBV4-1 to TRBJ2-2; the match to TRBD1 covers 8 bases. CDR3 length: 15 residues. Germline V CDR1 and CDR2: MGHRA, YSYEKL. V was clipped by 1 base and J by 6 bases; unmatched bases: 4. The CDR3 coding sequence is TGCGCCAGCAGCCAAGTTCAGGGGGCGGCCGGGGAGCTGTTTTTT. It encodes CASSQVQGAAGELFF.

The chain recombines TRBV5-1 with TRBJ1-2, with D hard to call. The CDR3 is 15 residues long. Germline V gene lookup returns CDR1 SGHRS and CDR2 YFSETQ. V was shortened by 0 bases and J by 0 bases, with 9 bases between the two germline ends. The CDR3 DNA reads as TGCGCCAGCAGCTTGGCCATAATGACTAACTATGGCTACACCTTC. It encodes CASSLAIMTNYGYTF.

The chain is built from TRBV7-2 and TRBJ2-1, with D perhaps matching TRBD2 (5 bases). CDR1 and CDR2 (germline): SGHTA, FQGNSA. CDR3 length: 18 amino acids. Trimming pared 5 bases from V and 0 bases from J, leaving 20 bases between. CDR3 amino acids: CASSQSTAGFSSYNEQFF. In DNA, the CDR3 is TGTGCCAGCAGCCAATCAACGGCGGGTTTTAGCTCCTACAATGAGCAGTTCTTC.

J is TRBJ1-5 and V is TRBV6-1; perhaps TRBD1 as D (5 bases). The CDR3 consists of 13 residues. V dropped 8 bases and J dropped 3 bases, with 11 bases sitting between them. Germline CDR1 is MNHNS and CDR2 is SASEGT. CDR3 region: CASGGGINQPQHF. CDR3 DNA sequence: TGTGCCAGCGGGGGGGGGATCAATCAGCCCCAGCATTTT.

V gene TRBV11-2 combines with J gene TRBJ1-5, with 7 positions matching TRBD1. Unmatched junction bases numbered 2, after V lost 1 base and J lost 5 bases. Per germline, CDR1 SGHAT and CDR2 FQNNGV. The CDR3 is 14 amino acids. The CDR3 protein is CASSLADRDQPQHF. In DNA, the CDR3 is TGTGCCAGCAGCTTAGCAGACAGGGATCAGCCCCAGCATTTT.

In this sample, this clone turned up once. The CDR3 loop reads CASSRTSVNNEQFF. The CDR3 DNA reads TGTGCCAGCAGCCGGACTAGCGTTAACAATGAGCAGTTCTTC. The chain carries TRBV9 and TRBJ2-1; TRBD2 matches at 9 bases. CDR1 SGDLS and CDR2 YYNGEE come from the germline V gene. This CDR3 region has 14 residues. Trimming cost V 4 bases and J 5 bases; bases outside gene matches: 4.

This clone showed up just once. The CDR3: CASRVDSKDTQYF. The CDR3 bases are TGTGCCAGCAGAGTTGACAGTAAAGATACGCAGTATTTT. The gene calls are TRBV6-1 and TRBJ2-3, with D possibly matching TRBD1 (5 bases). Trimming stripped 6 bases from V and 5 bases from J, with 12 bases between. The CDR3 sequence is 13 residues long. The germline gives CDR1 MNHNS, CDR2 SASEGT.

This clone was seen more than once but under ten times. This chain links TRBV5-1 with TRBJ1-2, with D tentatively TRBD1 (6 bases). The CDR3 extends over 15 amino acids. Germline assignment: CDR1 SGHRS and CDR2 YFSETQ. The V end was cut by 2 bases, the J end by 5 bases, with 16 bases between. CDR3 in DNA: TGCGCCAGCAGCTTAGGTCCGACAGGCACGTATGGCTACACCTTC. It encodes CASSLGPTGTYGYTF.

The rearrangement joins TRBV6-4 to TRBJ2-7; D is unclear. CDR1 and CDR2 (germline): MRHNA, SNTAGT. Trimming stripped 7 bases from V and 0 bases from J, with 10 bases between. This CDR3 spans 13 amino acids. The CDR3 DNA reads as TGTGCCAGCAATACGGGCGACTCCTACGAGCAGTACTTC. Protein: CASNTGDSYEQYF.

This clone was counted a single time. The chain's CDR3 is CASSITGFGNTIYF. CDR3 coding DNA: TGTGCCAGTAGCATAACAGGGTTTGGAAACACCATATATTTT. The rearrangement uses TRBV19 and TRBJ1-3, with a tentative D call TRBD1 (6 bases). The germline gives CDR1 LNHDA, CDR2 SQIVND (reference sequence). V lost 6 bases and J 3 bases, leaving 12 bases between the germline ends. CDR3 size: 14 residues.

This chain links TRBV9 with TRBJ1-1; 10 nucleotides agree with TRBD1. CDR1 SGDLS and CDR2 YYNGEE come from the germline V gene. V was clipped by 3 bases and J by 5 bases; unmatched bases: 13. The CDR3 has 17 amino acids. The CDR3 DNA reads as TGTGCCAGCAGCGGACTCCCGACAGGGGGCGCCCGGACTGAAGCTTTCTTT. Residues: CASSGLPTGGARTEAFF. The variable domain in full, completed from reference TRBV9 and TRBJ1-1, reads DSGVTQTPKHLITATGQRVTLRCSPRSGDLSVYWYQQSLDQGLQFLIQYYNGEERAKGNILERFSAQQFPDLHSELNLSSLELGDSALYFCASSGLPTGGARTEAFFGQGTRLTVV.

The chain uses TRBV5-4 and TRBJ2-7, with D possibly being TRBD2 (5 bases). The CDR3 has 13 residues. Germline V gives CDR1 SGHNT, CDR2 YYREEE (reference sequence). Trimming took off 3 bases at V and 5 bases at J, with 12 bases between the two ends. CDR3 in amino acids: CASSSGLGDEQYF. CDR3 DNA: TGTGCCAGCAGCTCCGGACTTGGCGACGAGCAGTACTTC.

The rearrangement uses TRBV2 and TRBJ2-7; no clear D gene. This CDR3 contains 14 residues. V shed 8 bases and J shed 2 bases, with 16 bases lying between them. CDR1 and CDR2 from the germline V gene are SNHLY and FYNNEI. This CDR3 is CASAPFDVAYEQYF. CDR3 DNA sequence: TGTGCCAGCGCCCCCTTCGACGTAGCCTACGAGCAGTACTTC.

The chain carries TRBV6-1 and TRBJ1-4; D is ambiguous. Germline lookup yields CDR1 MNHNS and CDR2 SASEGT. Between the trimmed V and J ends, which lost 8 bases and 5 bases, there was a span of 12 bases. CDR3 length: 13 residues. This CDR3 is CASASQWNEKLFF. CDR3 nucleotides: TGTGCCAGCGCTAGTCAGTGGAATGAAAAACTGTTTTTT.

This chain joins TRBV6-1 and TRBJ2-1; TRBD2 matches 11 bases. This CDR3 comprises 16 residues. Germline V gene data show CDR1 as MNHNS and CDR2 as SASEGT. V shed 2 bases, J shed 4 bases, and the junction held 4 bases outside the gene matches. CDR3 coding DNA: TGTGCCAGCAGTGAATCGACTAGCGGGGAATACAATGAGCAGTTCTTC. Translation: CASSESTSGEYNEQFF.

The genes are TRBV9 and TRBJ2-2, with D perhaps TRBD1 or TRBD2 (5 bases each). The germline V gene encodes CDR1 SGDLS and CDR2 YYNGEE. With 3 bases removed from V and 6 bases from J, the gap between germline ends came to 9 bases. The CDR3 length is 13 residues. In nucleotides, the CDR3 is TGTGCCAGCAGCGAACGGGGACCCGGGGAGCTGTTTTTT. Its translation is CASSERGPGELFF.

This chain uses TRBV4-3 with TRBJ1-2, with a possible D match to TRBD1 (6 bases). V shed 0 bases and J shed 8 bases, with 16 bases lying between them. The CDR3 consists of 15 residues. Germline V gene lookup returns CDR1 LGHNA and CDR2 YSLEER. CDR3 in amino acids: CASSQEVAQGSGYTF. CDR3 nucleotide sequence: TGCGCCAGCAGCCAAGAGGTAGCACAGGGCAGCGGCTACACCTTC.

This chain connects TRBV6-1 to TRBJ2-7; TRBD1 matches at 7 bases. CDR1 and CDR2 (germline): MNHNS, SASEGT. CDR3 length: 13 residues. V lost 10 bases to trimming and J lost 5 bases; unmatched junction nucleotides: 11. The CDR3 DNA follows: TGTGCCACATCGATAGACAGGGCCAACGAGCAGTACTTC. Encoded protein: CATSIDRANEQYF.

The gene calls are TRBV19 and TRBJ1-6, with D maybe TRBD1 (5 bases). V was trimmed by 7 bases and J by 11 bases, leaving 18 bases between them. Germline-derived CDR1 and CDR2 are LNHDA and SQIVND (reference sequence). The CDR3 loop spans 14 amino acids. CDR3 in DNA: TGTGCCAGTACCATGGACGACCGGGGGGCACCCCTCCACTTT. Encoded protein: CASTMDDRGAPLHF.

This clone was counted a single time. The rearrangement uses TRBV27 and TRBJ2-1, with a weak D call TRBD2 (5 bases). The V end lost 3 bases, the J end lost 7 bases, and 13 bases lay between the germline ends. The CDR3 runs 14 residues. The V gene's germline CDR1 is MNHEY and CDR2 SMNVEV (reference sequence). The CDR3 loop is CASSFSLVRNEQFF. CDR3 coding DNA: TGTGCCAGCAGTTTCTCACTAGTCAGGAATGAGCAGTTCTTC.

The chain joins TRBV11-2 to TRBJ2-1, with D perhaps matching TRBD1 or TRBD2 (5 bases each). Germline CDR1 and CDR2: SGHAT and FQNNGV. V lost 7 bases and J 9 bases, leaving 16 bases between the germline ends. This CDR3 contains 13 residues. The CDR3 sequence: CASTPVRGTEQFF. In DNA, the CDR3 is TGTGCCAGCACCCCAGTCCGAGGGACTGAGCAGTTCTTC.

The rearrangement uses TRBV11-2 and TRBJ2-5; no reliable D call. CDR1 and CDR2 (germline): SGHAT, FQNNGV. Trimming took 0 bases from V and 7 from J, leaving 15 bases between them. The CDR3 runs 15 residues. The CDR3 sequence: CASSLDRSLTRTQYF. CDR3 nucleotides: TGTGCCAGCAGCTTAGATCGATCCTTAACCAGGACCCAGTACTTC.

The chain combines TRBV10-3 with TRBJ2-5; D remains unclear. This CDR3 is 15 amino acids long. V lost 4 bases and J 4 bases, leaving 16 bases between the germline ends. Germline CDR1 is ENHRY and CDR2 is SYGVKD. The CDR3 nucleotides are TGTGCCATCAGTGGTAACAAGGTGGTAGGAGAGACCCAGTACTTC. Amino acids: CAISGNKVVGETQYF.

This chain connects TRBV2 to TRBJ1-1; D ambiguous. Germline V gene sequence: CDR1 SNHLY, CDR2 FYNNEI. Trimming pared 2 bases from V and 3 bases from J, leaving 7 bases between. The CDR3 runs to 13 residues. The CDR3 is CASSEIGYTEAFF. DNA of the CDR3: TGTGCCAGCAGTGAAATCGGGTACACTGAAGCTTTCTTT.

The chain has TRBV10-3 and TRBJ1-6; no clear D. The CDR3 spans 11 residues. CDR1 and CDR2 from the germline V gene are ENHRY and SYGVKD. Trimming removed 11 bases at V and 8 bases at J, with 10 bases between. The CDR3, as DNA: TGTGCCGCCGGACGTGATTCACCCCTCCACTTT. This encodes CAAGRDSPLHF.

This chain links TRBV6-5 with TRBJ1-5; no clear D. This CDR3 spans 12 amino acids. Germline CDR1 and CDR2: MNHEY and SVGAGI. V lost 8 bases, J lost 7 bases, and 12 bases lay in between. Written as DNA, the CDR3 is TGTGCCAGCTATGGTCCGGGGCAGCCCCAGCATTTT. Translation: CASYGPGQPQHF.